This T cell receptor beta chain was obtained from a study of T cell responses to AZD1222 COVID-19 vaccine (dated by TCRdb to the early 2020s). In terms of the full investigation: TCR sequencing was performed for roughly 240 trial participants, of whom about 210 were given two doses of AZD1222 and approximately 25 were given two doses of MenACWY control vaccine. Trial participants were enrolled into age subgroups of 18-55, 56-69 and 70-plus years, which contained approximately 150, 28 and 58 TCR-sequenced participants, respectively.

On this clone itself: Its cognate antigen has yet to be identified. Base qualities are not provided; no much larger clone lies one nucleotide away.

The CDR3 regions of human TCRbeta chains were analyzed by immunosequencing. The authors' analysis ran thus. Repertoire TCRs were matched against a reference library of SARS-CoV-2-specific TCRs generated with the MIRA antigen-specificity platform. Breadth was defined as the fraction of unique TCRs that were SARS-CoV-2-associated, and depth was defined as the fraction of total T cells that were SARS-CoV-2-associated. Using the MIRA data, each spike-specific TCR was mapped to the spike region that the TCR reacts to and placed in a CD4 or CD8 class. Log10-transformed breadth and depth values were compared by one-way ANOVA with Sidak's multiple comparisons tests. Here the immuneACCESS table is served through TCRdb, limited to in-frame sequences with V and J called. Missing clones are a known gap in these copies; in checked studies unresolved V genes cover under half, and the rest lacks a known reason. The V and J calls and clone size are taken from that table; D and trimming were inferred from the DNA. The sample table holds about 140,000 clones, of which 92% were seen once. About 4% of the sample is in the top ten clones.

Overall results and qualifications from the work: Most participants were white British and females outnumbered males, and the authors suggested that clonal diversity may have been underestimated. The 56-69-year group was small, and its depth increase did not reach significance, likely because of low power. Conclusions about previously exposed vaccinees are limited because only six or seven AZD1222 recipients were SARS-CoV-2 seropositive at baseline. No day 14 peak-response samples were available, so repertoires were characterized only after the peak T cell response. A significant rise in spike-specific TCR breadth and depth was observed after two AZD1222 doses relative to day 0 and relative to MenACWY recipients. Vaccine-associated CD4 TCRs spanned the whole spike protein, with dominant responses in regions 160-218 and 743-854. Reportedly, close to half of the unique spike-specific TCRs recognized epitopes lying outside the regions that are mutated in the B.1.351 and B.1.1.7 variants.

Cut back by 4 bases and 7 bases, the V and J ends lie 15 bases apart. Taken from the germline V gene (reference sequence), the CDR1 and CDR2 loops are SGHKS and YYEKEE. The CDR3 runs 15 amino acids, cysteine and phenylalanine included. Only CDR3 DNA remains: 45 bases, in frame from the first base. Interpreted using the paper, the time point label stands for: about 28 days (+/-7) after the second vaccine dose. AZD1222 recipients whose second dose came at about 4 weeks and those whose second dose came at about 12 weeks were combined into one group, since spike-specific TCR depth and breadth did not differ between the two schedules. The vaccinee samples were drawn from two UK trials, COV001 and COV002, one of which was a single-blind randomized controlled phase 2/3 trial testing AZD1222 (ChAdOx1 nCoV-19) in healthy adults. For TCRbeta chain sequencing, PBMC samples were collected from trial participants at day 0 and at day 28 after the second dose.

Recombination connected TRBV5-5 to TRBJ1-6; perhaps TRBD1 is the D gene, with 5 bases matching. This clonotype was sampled from an adult who received the AZD1222 COVID-19 vaccine. The source was peripheral blood, collected 28 days after the second AZD1222 dose. The nucleotides are TGTGCCAGCAGCGGAATTCAGGGATGGAATTCACCCCTCCACTTT. Translated, this gives CASSGIQGWNSPLHF.